A selection of T cell receptor beta chains follows, all from one sample in a study of cytomegalovirus exposure and HLA in healthy donors. Only in-frame clones appear in the TCRdb table, and some are missing; sequencing was by immunoSEQ multiplex PCR. The repertoire holds approximately 160,000 clones, with around four fifths as singletons. The sequenced sample consisted of PBMCs. These receptors were collected from a man aged 30-40 years in good health and CMV-seropositive. Both conserved end residues are part of each CDR3. Each record gives: J gene, D gene, V gene, CDR3 protein. A D gene is named only where the DNA matches it firmly.

J: TRBJ2-7
D: TRBD2
V: TRBV5-1
CDR3: CASSFRGDEQYF

J: TRBJ1-2
D: TRBD1
V: TRBV28
CDR3: CASSFPGQGGGYTF

J: TRBJ2-5
D: -
V: TRBV29-1
CDR3: CSVEQGSGGETQYF

J: TRBJ2-7
D: -
V: TRBV5-8
CDR3: CAARDSYEQYF

J: TRBJ2-5
D: TRBD2
V: TRBV9
CDR3: CASSVGSGTSQETQYF

J: TRBJ1-6
D: -
V: TRBV7-2
CDR3: CASSLLSSYNSPLHF

J: TRBJ1-1
D: TRBD1
V: TRBV27
CDR3: CASSLEGAETEAFF

J: TRBJ2-3
D: TRBD2
V: TRBV7-3
CDR3: CASSLSSGEAPDTQYF

J: TRBJ1-5
D: -
V: TRBV7-8
CDR3: CASTSFGGRGNQPQHF

J: TRBJ2-7
D: TRBD1
V: TRBV30
CDR3: CAWSGWTGAYEQYF

J: TRBJ2-4
D: -
V: TRBV7-2
CDR3: CASSYLGGPGEGSQYF

J: TRBJ2-3
D: TRBD1
V: TRBV15
CDR3: CATSRGRTGDLTDTQYF